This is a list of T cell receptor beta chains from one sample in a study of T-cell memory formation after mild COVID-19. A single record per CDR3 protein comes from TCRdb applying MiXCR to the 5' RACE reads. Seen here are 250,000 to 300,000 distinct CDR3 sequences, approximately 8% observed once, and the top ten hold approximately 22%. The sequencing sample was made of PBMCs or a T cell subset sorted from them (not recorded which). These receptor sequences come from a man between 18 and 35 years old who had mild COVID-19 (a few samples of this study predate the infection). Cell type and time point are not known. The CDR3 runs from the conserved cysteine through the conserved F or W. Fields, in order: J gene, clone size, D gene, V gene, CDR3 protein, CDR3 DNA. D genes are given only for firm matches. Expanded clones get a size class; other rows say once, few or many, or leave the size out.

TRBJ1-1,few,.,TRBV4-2,CASSQDSGEAFF,TGTGCCAGCAGCCAAGATTCGGGTGAAGCTTTCTTT
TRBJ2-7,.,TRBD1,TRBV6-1,CASSLSGTGNKNEQYF,TGTGCCAGCAGCCTCAGCGGGACAGGGAATAAGAACGAGCAGTACTTC
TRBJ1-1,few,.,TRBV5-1,CASSLDGHMNTEAFF,TGCGCCAGCAGCTTGGACGGACATATGAACACTGAAGCTTTCTTT
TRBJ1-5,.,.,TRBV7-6,CASSPGVNQPQHF,TGTGCCAGCAGCCCAGGGGTTAATCAGCCCCAGCATTTT
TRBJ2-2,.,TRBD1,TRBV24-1,CATSDPLGTGANTGELFF,TGTGCCACCAGTGACCCGTTGGGGACAGGGGCGAACACCGGGGAGCTGTTTTTT
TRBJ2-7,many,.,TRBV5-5,CASSLAVSSYEQYF,TGTGCCAGCAGCTTGGCCGTCAGCTCCTACGAGCAGTACTTC
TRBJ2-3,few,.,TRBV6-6,CASSYELAGTSTDTQYF,TGTGCCAGCAGTTACGAGTTGGCAGGCACTAGCACAGATACGCAGTATTTT
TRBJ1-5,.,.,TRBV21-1,CASSKLRDGQPQHF,TGTGCCAGCAGCAAATTGAGGGACGGTCAGCCCCAGCATTTT
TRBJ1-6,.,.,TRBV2,CASSLGQSFSPLHF,TGTGCCAGCAGCTTGGGACAAAGTTTTTCACCCCTCCACTTT
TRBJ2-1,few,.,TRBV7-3,CASSLTRVSYNEQFF,TGTGCCAGCAGCTTAACACGGGTTAGCTACAATGAGCAGTTCTTC
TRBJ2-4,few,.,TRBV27,CASRGVADIQYF,TGTGCCAGCAGGGGGGTCGCTGACATTCAGTACTTC
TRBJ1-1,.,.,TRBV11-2,CAGKLGQQNTEAFF,TGTGCCGGGAAGCTCGGGCAGCAGAACACTGAAGCTTTCTTT
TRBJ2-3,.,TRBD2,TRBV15,CATSRDGRAGDVADTQYF,TGTGCCACCAGCAGAGATGGGAGAGCGGGGGATGTGGCAGATACGCAGTATTTT
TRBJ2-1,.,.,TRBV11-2,CASSLDLSSSYNEQFF,TGTGCCAGCAGCTTAGATCTTTCTAGCTCCTACAATGAGCAGTTCTTC
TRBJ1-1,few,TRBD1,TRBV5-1,CASSLSGTAMNTEAFF,TGCGCCAGCAGCCTCTCCGGGACAGCTATGAACACTGAAGCTTTCTTT
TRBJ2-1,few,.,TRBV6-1,CASSNRGRNEQFF,TGTGCCAGCAGTAACAGAGGGCGAAATGAGCAGTTCTTC
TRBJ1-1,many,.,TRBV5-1,CASSLGTLPGSTEAFF,TGCGCCAGCAGCCTGGGGACCCTTCCTGGGAGCACTGAAGCTTTCTTT
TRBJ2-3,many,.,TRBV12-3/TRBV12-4,CASSFLVGTDTQYF,TGTGCCAGCAGTTTTCTGGTGGGCACAGATACGCAGTATTTT
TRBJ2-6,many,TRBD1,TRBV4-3,CASSQGQGVGANVLTF,TGCGCCAGCAGCCAAGGACAGGGGGTTGGGGCCAACGTCCTGACTTTC
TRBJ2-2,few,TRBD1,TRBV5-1,CASSLGTGGTGELFF,TGCGCCAGCAGCTTGGGGACAGGGGGAACCGGGGAGCTGTTTTTT
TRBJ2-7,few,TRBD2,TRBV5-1,CASSFWTSAAYEQYF,TGCGCCAGCAGCTTCTGGACTAGCGCTGCCTACGAGCAGTACTTC
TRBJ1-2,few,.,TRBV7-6,CASSSRGYNYGYTF,TGTGCCAGCAGCTCCAGGGGTTATAACTATGGCTACACCTTC
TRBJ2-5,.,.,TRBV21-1,CASRPQETQYF,TGTGCCAGTCGACCGCAAGAGACCCAGTACTTC
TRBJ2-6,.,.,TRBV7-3,CASSLLGSGANVLTF,TGTGCCAGCAGCTTATTAGGTTCTGGGGCCAACGTCCTGACTTTC
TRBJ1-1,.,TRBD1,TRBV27,CASSLWGRGSSLNTEAFF,TGTGCCAGCAGTTTATGGGGCAGGGGGTCTTCCTTGAACACTGAAGCTTTCTTT
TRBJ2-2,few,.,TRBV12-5,CASGLGPTGELFF,TGTGCTAGTGGTTTGGGACCCACCGGGGAGCTGTTTTTT
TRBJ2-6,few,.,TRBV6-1,CASSELAGANVLTF,TGTGCCAGCAGTGAACTAGCTGGGGCCAACGTCCTGACTTTC
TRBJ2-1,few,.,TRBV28,CASSFGGAMGDEQFF,TGTGCCAGCAGTTTCGGGGGAGCAATGGGGGATGAGCAGTTCTTC
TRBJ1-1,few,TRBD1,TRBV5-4,CASNRQGASMNTEAFF,TGTGCCAGCAACCGACAGGGGGCGAGCATGAACACTGAAGCTTTCTTT
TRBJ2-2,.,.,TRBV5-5,CASSFDHTGELFF,TGTGCCAGCAGCTTTGATCACACCGGGGAGCTGTTTTTT
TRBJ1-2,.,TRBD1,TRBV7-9,CASSRTRGGGGVGYTF,TGTGCCAGCAGCCGAACTCGGGGAGGGGGCGGAGTTGGCTACACCTTC
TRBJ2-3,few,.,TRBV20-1,CSARVGPSTDTQYF,TGCAGTGCTAGAGTCGGTCCCAGCACAGATACGCAGTATTTT
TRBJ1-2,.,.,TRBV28,CASSMTENYGYTF,TGTGCCAGCAGTATGACAGAAAACTATGGCTACACCTTC
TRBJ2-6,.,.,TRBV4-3,CASSQERSGANVLTF,TGCGCCAGCAGCCAAGAGCGCTCTGGGGCCAACGTCCTGACTTTC
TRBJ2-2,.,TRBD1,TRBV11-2,CASSSKWGRGTGELFF,TGTGCCAGCAGCTCAAAGTGGGGCAGGGGGACCGGGGAGCTGTTTTTT
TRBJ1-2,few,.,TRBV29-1,CSVEVGGGYGYTF,TGCAGCGTTGAGGTGGGGGGCGGCTATGGCTACACCTTC
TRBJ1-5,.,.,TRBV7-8,CASSLGSGEPQHF,TGTGCCAGCAGCTTAGGGTCAGGGGAACCCCAGCATTTT
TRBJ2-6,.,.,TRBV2,CASSEAGLSGANVLTF,TGTGCCAGCAGTGAAGCGGGGCTCTCTGGGGCCAACGTCCTGACTTTC
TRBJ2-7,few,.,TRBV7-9,CASTIPGAYEQYF,TGTGCCAGCACCATCCCAGGGGCCTACGAGCAGTACTTC
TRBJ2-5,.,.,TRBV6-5,CASSRSLGLQETQYF,TGTGCCAGCAGTAGGAGCCTTGGGCTACAAGAGACCCAGTACTTC
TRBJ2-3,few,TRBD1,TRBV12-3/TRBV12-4,CATSRGDRGTDTQYF,TGTGCCACCTCCCGGGGGGACAGGGGCACAGATACGCAGTATTTT
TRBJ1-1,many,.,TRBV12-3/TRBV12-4,CASSSSGANTEAFF,TGTGCCAGCAGTTCCTCAGGAGCGAACACTGAAGCTTTCTTT
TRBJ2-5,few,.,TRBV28,CASGRRWDAETQYF,TGTGCCAGCGGCCGCCGGTGGGATGCGGAGACCCAGTACTTC
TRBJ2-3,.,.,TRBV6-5,CASSYSTLGSRGADTQYF,TGTGCCAGCAGTTACTCGACGTTAGGGAGTCGTGGGGCAGATACGCAGTATTTT
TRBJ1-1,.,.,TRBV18,CASSPPDRGTEAFF,TGTGCCAGCTCACCACCGGATCGGGGCACTGAAGCTTTCTTT
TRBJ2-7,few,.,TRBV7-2,CASQQGVVTEQYF,TGTGCCAGTCAACAGGGAGTAGTTACCGAGCAGTACTTC
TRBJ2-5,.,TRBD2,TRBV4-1,CASSQLAGKVGYQETQYF,TGCGCCAGCAGCCAGCTAGCGGGGAAGGTTGGGTATCAAGAGACCCAGTACTTC
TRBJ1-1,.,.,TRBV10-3,CAISEFRTEEAFF,TGTGCCATCAGTGAGTTTAGGACAGAGGAAGCTTTCTTT
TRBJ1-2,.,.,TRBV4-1,CASSQDPGNSGYTF,TGCGCCAGCAGCCAAGATCCAGGTAACTCTGGCTACACCTTC
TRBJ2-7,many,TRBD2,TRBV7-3,CASSPGLAGGTGREQYF,TGTGCCAGCAGCCCGGGACTAGCGGGGGGTACTGGGCGCGAGCAGTACTTC
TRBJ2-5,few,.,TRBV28,CASSPTYQETQYF,TGTGCCAGCAGCCCAACCTACCAAGAGACCCAGTACTTC
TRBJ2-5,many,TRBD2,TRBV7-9,CASSLALAGGQETQYF,TGTGCCAGCAGCTTAGCTCTAGCGGGGGGACAAGAGACCCAGTACTTC
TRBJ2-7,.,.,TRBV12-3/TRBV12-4,CASSSSAGKTDYEQYF,TGTGCCAGCAGTTCCAGTGCAGGGAAGACTGACTACGAGCAGTACTTC
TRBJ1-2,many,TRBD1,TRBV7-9,CASSLRGNYGYTF,TGTGCCAGCAGCCTCAGGGGGAACTATGGCTACACCTTC